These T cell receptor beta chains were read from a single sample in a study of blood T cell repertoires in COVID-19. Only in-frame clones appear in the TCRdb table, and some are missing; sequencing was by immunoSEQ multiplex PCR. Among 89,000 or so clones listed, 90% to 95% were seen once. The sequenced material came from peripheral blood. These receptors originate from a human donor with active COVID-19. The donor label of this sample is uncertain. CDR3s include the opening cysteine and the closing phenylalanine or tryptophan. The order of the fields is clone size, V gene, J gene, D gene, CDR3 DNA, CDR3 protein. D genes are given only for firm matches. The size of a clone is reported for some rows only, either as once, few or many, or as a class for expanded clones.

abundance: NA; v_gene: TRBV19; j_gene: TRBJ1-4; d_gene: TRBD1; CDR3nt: TGTGCCAGTAGGCAAGACAGGGGAGAGGCTGAAAAACTGTTTTTT; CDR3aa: CASRQDRGEAEKLFF
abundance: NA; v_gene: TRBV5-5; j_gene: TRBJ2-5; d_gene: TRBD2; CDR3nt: TGTGCCAGCAGCTTGGGGCGCTCGGGAGGGCAAGAGACCCAGTACTTC; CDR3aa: CASSLGRSGGQETQYF
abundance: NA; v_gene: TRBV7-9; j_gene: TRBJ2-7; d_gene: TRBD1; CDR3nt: TGTGCCAGCAGCTCCCAACAGGGGGCCTTAGAGGGCGAGCAGTACTTC; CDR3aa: CASSSQQGALEGEQYF
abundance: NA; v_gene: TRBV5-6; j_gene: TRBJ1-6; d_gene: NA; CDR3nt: TGTGCCAGCCCTGGGGAGTCACCCCTCCACTTT; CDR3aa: CASPGESPLHF
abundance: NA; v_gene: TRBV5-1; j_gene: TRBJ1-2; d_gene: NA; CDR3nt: TGCGCCAGCAGCTTGGGATCGGTAGAATACTATGGCTACACCTTC; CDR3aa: CASSLGSVEYYGYTF
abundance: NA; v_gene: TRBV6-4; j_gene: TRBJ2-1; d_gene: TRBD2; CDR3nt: TGTGCCAGCAGCGAGACTAGCGGGAGTTTCGGTGAGCAGTTCTTC; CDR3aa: CASSETSGSFGEQFF
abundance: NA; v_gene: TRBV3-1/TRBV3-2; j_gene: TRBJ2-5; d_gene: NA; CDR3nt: TGTGCCAGCAGCCAGTTAGAGGGAGGTTTGGAGACCCAGTACTTC; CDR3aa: CASSQLEGGLETQYF
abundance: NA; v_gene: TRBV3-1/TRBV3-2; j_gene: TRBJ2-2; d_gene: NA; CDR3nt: TGTGCCAGCAGCCACTTTAGCGGAACCGGGGAGCTGTTTTTT; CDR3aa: CASSHFSGTGELFF
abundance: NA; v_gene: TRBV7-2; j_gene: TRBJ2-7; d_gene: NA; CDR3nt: TGTGCCAGCAGCTTAACTATCTCCTCCTACGAGCAGTACTTC; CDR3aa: CASSLTISSYEQYF
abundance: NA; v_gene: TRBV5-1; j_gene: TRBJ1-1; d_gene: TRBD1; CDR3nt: TGCGCCAGCAGCCCTGACAGGGGGGGGACTGAAGCTTTCTTT; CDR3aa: CASSPDRGGTEAFF
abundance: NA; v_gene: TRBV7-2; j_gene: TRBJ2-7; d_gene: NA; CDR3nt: TGTGCCAGCAGCCGCTACAGGGTCCCGGACTACGAGCAGTACTTC; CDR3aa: CASSRYRVPDYEQYF
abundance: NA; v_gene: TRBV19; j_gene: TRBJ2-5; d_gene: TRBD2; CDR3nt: TGTGCCAGTAGTATAAGGACTAGCGGGGGTGATCGGGAGACCCAGTACTTC; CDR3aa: CASSIRTSGGDRETQYF
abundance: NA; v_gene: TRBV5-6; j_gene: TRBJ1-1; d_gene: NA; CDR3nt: TGTGCCAGCAGCTTGGGGTGGGCATACACTGAAGCTTTCTTT; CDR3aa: CASSLGWAYTEAFF
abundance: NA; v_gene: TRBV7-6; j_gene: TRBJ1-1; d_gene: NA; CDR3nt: TGTGCCAGCAGCTCGCCGGTACAGGGAAACACTGAAGCTTTCTTT; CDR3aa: CASSSPVQGNTEAFF
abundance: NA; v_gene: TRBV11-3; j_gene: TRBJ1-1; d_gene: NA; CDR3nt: TGTGCCAGCATTAAAGGCGGCACTGAAGCTTTCTTT; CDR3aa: CASIKGGTEAFF
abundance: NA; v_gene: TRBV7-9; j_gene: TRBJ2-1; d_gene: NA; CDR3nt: TGTGCCACGTCACAGGTTAAGCTGGCCTACAATGAGCAGTTCTTC; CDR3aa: CATSQVKLAYNEQFF
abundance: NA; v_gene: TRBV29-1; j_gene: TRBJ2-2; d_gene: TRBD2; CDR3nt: TGCAGCGTTGAAGATCGAAGCGGGGGGCGCACCGGGGAGCTGTTTTTT; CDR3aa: CSVEDRSGGRTGELFF
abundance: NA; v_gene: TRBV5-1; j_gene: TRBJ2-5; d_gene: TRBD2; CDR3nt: TGCGCCAGCAGCGGGACTAGCGCGGAAGAGACCCAGTACTTC; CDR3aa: CASSGTSAEETQYF
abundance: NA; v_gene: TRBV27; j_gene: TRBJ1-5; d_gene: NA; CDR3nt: TGTGCCAGCAGTTTATCGACGGGGAATCAGCCCCAGCATTTT; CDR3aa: CASSLSTGNQPQHF
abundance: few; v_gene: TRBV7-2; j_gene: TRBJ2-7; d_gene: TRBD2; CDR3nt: TGTGCCAGCAGCTTAATGAGCGGGAGGCAGAGCTCCTACGAGCAGTACTTC; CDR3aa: CASSLMSGRQSSYEQYF
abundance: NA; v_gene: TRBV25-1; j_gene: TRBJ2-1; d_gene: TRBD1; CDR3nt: TGTGCCAGCAGTGGATACGGGACAGGGTACAATGAGCAGTTCTTC; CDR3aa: CASSGYGTGYNEQFF
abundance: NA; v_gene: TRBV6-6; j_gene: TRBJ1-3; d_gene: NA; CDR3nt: TGTGCCAGCAGTTCAACACACGCAACTGGAAACACCATATATTTT; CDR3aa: CASSSTHATGNTIYF
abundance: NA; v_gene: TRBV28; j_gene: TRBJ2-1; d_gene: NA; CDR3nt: TGTGCCAGCAGTCCGGATCGACACCCCTACAATGAGCAGTTCTTC; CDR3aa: CASSPDRHPYNEQFF
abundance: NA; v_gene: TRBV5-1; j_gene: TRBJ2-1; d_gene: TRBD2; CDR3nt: TGCGCCAGCAGCTTTACCGGGCTAGCGGGGTACAATGAGCAGTTCTTC; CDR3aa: CASSFTGLAGYNEQFF
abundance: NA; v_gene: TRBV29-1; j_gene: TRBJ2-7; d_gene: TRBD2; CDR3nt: TGCAGCGTTGGGGGGGGTACGGGACCAATCGAGCAGTACTTC; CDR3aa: CSVGGGTGPIEQYF
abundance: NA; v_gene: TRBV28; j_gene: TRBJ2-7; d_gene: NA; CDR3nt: TGTGCCAGCAGTGCAGCGGGACACCTCTACGAGCAGTACTTC; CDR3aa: CASSAAGHLYEQYF
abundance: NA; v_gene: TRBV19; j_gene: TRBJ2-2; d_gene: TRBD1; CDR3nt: TGTGCCAGTAGAACAGGGGTAGGGGACACCGGGGAGCTGTTTTTT; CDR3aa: CASRTGVGDTGELFF
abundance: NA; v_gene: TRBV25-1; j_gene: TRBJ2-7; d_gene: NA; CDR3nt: TGTGCCAGCAGGGAGACAGGTAGCTCCTACGAGCAGTACTTC; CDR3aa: CASRETGSSYEQYF
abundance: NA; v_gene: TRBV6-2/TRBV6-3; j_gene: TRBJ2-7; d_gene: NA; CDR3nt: TGTGCCAGCAGCTCAACCTACGAGCAGTACTTC; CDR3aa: CASSSTYEQYF
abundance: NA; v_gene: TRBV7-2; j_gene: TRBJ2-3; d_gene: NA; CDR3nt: TGTGCCAGCAGCTTTACCGCGGGGGATACGCAGTATTTT; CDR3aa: CASSFTAGDTQYF
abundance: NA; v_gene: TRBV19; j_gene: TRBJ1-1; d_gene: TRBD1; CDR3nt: TGTGCCAGTAGCGACAGGGAAATGAACACTGAAGCTTTCTTT; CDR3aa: CASSDREMNTEAFF
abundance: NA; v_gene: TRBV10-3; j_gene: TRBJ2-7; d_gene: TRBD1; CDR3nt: TGTGCCATCAGTGGGACAGGTTTCTACGAGCAGTACTTC; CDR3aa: CAISGTGFYEQYF
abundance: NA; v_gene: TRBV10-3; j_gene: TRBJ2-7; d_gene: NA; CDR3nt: TGTGCCATCAGTGAGTCAACACACTCCTACGAGCAGTACTTC; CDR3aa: CAISESTHSYEQYF
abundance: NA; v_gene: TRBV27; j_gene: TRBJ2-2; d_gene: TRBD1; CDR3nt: TGTGCCAGCAGCCCCGGGACAGGGGGCCTAACCGGGGAGCTGTTTTTT; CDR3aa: CASSPGTGGLTGELFF
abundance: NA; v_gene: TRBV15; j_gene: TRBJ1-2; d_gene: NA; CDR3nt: TGTGCCACCAGCAGAGGCAGGGTGGGCTATGGCTACACCTTC; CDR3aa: CATSRGRVGYGYTF
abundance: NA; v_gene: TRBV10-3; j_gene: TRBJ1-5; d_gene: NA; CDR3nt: TGTGCCATCAGTGAGATAGTAAATAGCAATCAGCCCCAGCATTTT; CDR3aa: CAISEIVNSNQPQHF
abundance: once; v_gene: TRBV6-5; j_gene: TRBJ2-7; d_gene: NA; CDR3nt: TGTGCCAGCAGTTACTCGGGCAGGGCCTACGAGCAGTACTTC; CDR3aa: CASSYSGRAYEQYF
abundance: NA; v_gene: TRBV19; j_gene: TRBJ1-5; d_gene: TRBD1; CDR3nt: TGTGCCAGTAGTGAGGACAGGGTCCAGCCCCAGCATTTT; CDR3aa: CASSEDRVQPQHF
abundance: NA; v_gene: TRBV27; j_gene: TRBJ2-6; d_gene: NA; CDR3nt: TGTGCCAGCAGTTTATTTGCCAGAAACTCTGGGGCCAACGTCCTGACTTTC; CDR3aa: CASSLFARNSGANVLTF
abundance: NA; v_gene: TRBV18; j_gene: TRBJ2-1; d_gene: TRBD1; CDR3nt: TGTGCCAGCTCACCACCAACAGGGGGTGAGCAGTTCTTC; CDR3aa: CASSPPTGGEQFF
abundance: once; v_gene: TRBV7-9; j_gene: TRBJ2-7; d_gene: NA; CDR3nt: TGTGCCAGCAGCTTAGCGCTGACAGCCGAGCAGTACTTC; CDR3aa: CASSLALTAEQYF
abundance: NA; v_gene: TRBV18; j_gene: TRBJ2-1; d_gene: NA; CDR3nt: TGTGCCAGCTCACCGGGACAAGTCTCCGTTGAGCAGTTCTTC; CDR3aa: CASSPGQVSVEQFF
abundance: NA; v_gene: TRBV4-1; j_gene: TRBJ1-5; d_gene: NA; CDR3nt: TGCGCCAGCAGCCAAGCAGGGATAGTGGGGTATAGCAATCAGCCCCAGCATTTT; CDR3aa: CASSQAGIVGYSNQPQHF
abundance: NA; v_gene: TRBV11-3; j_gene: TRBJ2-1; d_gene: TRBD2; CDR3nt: TGTGCCAGCAGCCAGACTAGCGGGAAGCAGTTCTTC; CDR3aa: CASSQTSGKQFF
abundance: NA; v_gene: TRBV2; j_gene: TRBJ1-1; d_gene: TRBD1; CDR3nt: TGTGCCAGCAGAGAAACCGGGACAGGGGACGCTTTCTTT; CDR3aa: CASRETGTGDAFF
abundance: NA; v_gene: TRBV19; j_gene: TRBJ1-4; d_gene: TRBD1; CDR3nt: TGTGCCAGTAGTTCACCGGGACAGGGTAATGAAAAACTGTTTTTT; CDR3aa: CASSSPGQGNEKLFF
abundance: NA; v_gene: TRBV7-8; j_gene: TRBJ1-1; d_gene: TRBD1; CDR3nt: TGTGCCAGCAGCTTATCAACAGGGGGCGGTTCGGATAGCAAATATGAAGCTTTCTTT; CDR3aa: CASSLSTGGGSDSKYEAFF
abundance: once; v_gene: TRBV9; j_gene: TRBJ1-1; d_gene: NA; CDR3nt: TGTGCCAGCAGTTACGGACCTTACGGGGGCACTGAAGCTTTCTTT; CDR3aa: CASSYGPYGGTEAFF
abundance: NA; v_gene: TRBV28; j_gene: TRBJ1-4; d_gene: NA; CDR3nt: TGTGCCAGCAGCCGTGACGCGGTGTCGAATGAAAAACTGTTTTTT; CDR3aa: CASSRDAVSNEKLFF
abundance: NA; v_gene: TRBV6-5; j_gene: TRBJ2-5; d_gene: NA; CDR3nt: TGTGCCAGCGGTTATGTTAGCCAAGAGACCCAGTACTTC; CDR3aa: CASGYVSQETQYF